This T cell receptor (beta chain) was observed in a study of blood T cell repertoires in COVID-19. Study overall: The United States, Italy and Spain supplied acute and convalescent COVID-19 samples. Sources were T cells, B-cell-depleted T cells, or PBMCs; the material itself was cDNA or gDNA.

Original handling: Estimation of nucleated cell counts relied on the amplification of reference gene primers. Produced via immunoSEQ multiplex PCR; TCRdb's table is partial and in-frame only. D and trimming were read from the DNA, whereas the V and J calls and clone size are those reported in that table. The table has approximately 82,000 clones, around 80% seen once. Sequenced material: peripheral blood. The TCR originated in a woman between 70 and 85 years old with acute or convalescent COVID-19.

CDR3 in amino acids: CASTRPGQGCETQYF. CDR3 nucleotide sequence: TGCGCCAGCACGCGACCGGGACAGGGGTGTGAGACCCAGTACTTC. The chain couples TRBV23-1 to TRBJ2-5; 10 bases fit TRBD1. TRBV23-1 is an open reading frame, and its role is uncertain. The trim removed 7 bases at V and 5 bases at J, leaving 10 bases unmatched. CDR3 length equals 15 residues.